Listed below are T cell receptor beta chains from one sample, sequenced in a study of T cells after yellow fever vaccination. TCRdb reanalysed the 5' RACE reads using MiXCR and keeps one entry per CDR3 protein. The sample lists 500,000 to 650,000 distinct CDR3 sequences, about a sixth occurring once. Source: PBMCs, taken 4 to 5 days after the first yellow fever vaccination. The receptors were sampled from a man aged 18 to 29 who received the YFV17D yellow fever vaccine. Both conserved end residues are part of each CDR3. A D gene is named only where the DNA matches it firmly. Rows give clone size only sometimes, using once, few, many, or a class for an expanded clone.

clone_size j_call v_call d_call cdr3_aa cdr3_nt
NA TRBJ2-2 TRBV12-3/TRBV12-4 TRBD1 CASSATGGKVGELFF TGTGCCAGCAGCGCGACAGGGGGGAAGGTCGGGGAGCTGTTTTTT
few TRBJ1-1 TRBV4-1 NA CASSHPAMGLNTEAFF TGCGCCAGCAGCCATCCGGCAATGGGGCTGAACACTGAAGCTTTCTTT
few TRBJ1-2 TRBV7-2 NA CASSWKAGDGYTF TGTGCCAGCAGCTGGAAGGCAGGGGATGGCTACACCTTC
many TRBJ2-3 TRBV7-2 NA CASSPSTRTDTQYF TGTGCCAGCAGCCCGTCGACCCGCACAGATACGCAGTATTTT
NA TRBJ1-5 TRBV20-1 TRBD1 CSAPPRTGGTPQHF TGCAGTGCCCCACCTCGGACAGGGGGCACGCCCCAGCATTTT
NA TRBJ2-3 TRBV10-2 NA CASRAEISTDTQYF TGCGCCAGCAGGGCGGAGATTAGCACAGATACGCAGTATTTT
few TRBJ1-2 TRBV29-1 TRBD1 CSENPGGNYGYTF TGCAGTGAGAACCCAGGGGGCAACTATGGCTACACCTTC
few TRBJ2-7 TRBV6-2/TRBV6-3 NA CASSRDWISYEQYF TGTGCCAGCAGTCGGGACTGGATCTCCTACGAGCAGTACTTC
NA TRBJ1-2 TRBV7-2 NA CASSSPWGYTF TGTGCCAGCAGCTCCCCCTGGGGCTACACCTTC
many TRBJ2-1 TRBV12-3/TRBV12-4 NA CASSLTRRGNEQFF TGTGCCAGCAGTTTAACAAGGCGGGGAAATGAGCAGTTCTTC
NA TRBJ2-1 TRBV11-1 TRBD1 CASSTLGTGRYNEQFF TGTGCCAGCAGCACACTCGGGACAGGACGATACAATGAGCAGTTCTTC